Below, one T cell receptor (beta chain) is given with its context. The CDR3 consists of 14 residues. V was pared by 5 bases and J by 8 bases, with 9 bases of the junction left unmatched. This sample is part of a study of T cells in Graves' hyperthyroidism and ophthalmopathy. RNA transcripts yielded amplified TCR beta CDR3 regions. In the first-round RT-PCR of the TCR CDR3, the HTBI primer set was used. One entry per CDR3 protein results from TCRdb running MiXCR on the multiplex PCR reads. The sample lists roughly 700,000 distinct CDR3 sequences, around 40% seen once, with more than 25% in the top ten.

The TCR comes from a middle-aged woman with Graves' hyperthyroidism. The specimen was blood. This sequence joins TRBV12-3 or TRBV12-4 and TRBJ1-2; 9 positions match TRBD1. The CDR3 sequence is CASSRLQGARGYTF. The DNA for the CDR3 is TGTGCCAGCAGTCGCTTACAGGGGGCCAGGGGCTACACCTTC.